The entry below gives a single TCR beta chain sequence along with its context. Its target is unknown. V trimming: 5 bases; J trimming: 1 base; junction bases outside the gene matches: 7. Per germline, CDR1 SGHKS and CDR2 YYEKEE (reference sequence). This CDR3 has 15 residues. The PCR had 60 Vbeta and 13 Jbeta primers. The repertoire was sequenced with immunoSEQ multiplex PCR; TCRdb's copy has only in-frame clones and lacks some. The repertoire includes 150,000 to 200,000 clones, 70% to 90% of them detected once, and roughly 2.2% sits in the top ten. The source of the sample is a study of cytomegalovirus exposure and HLA in healthy donors. Findings and caveats of the study: Further analysis was carried out later, and it showed several of the most significant clusters appearing linked to common viral pathogens. It was around 160 TCR beta chains that were listed as cytomegalovirus-associated.

V is TRBV5-5 and J is TRBJ2-7; 9 bases are a match to TRBD1. This receptor was obtained from a man aged 18 to 35 in good health and CMV-seropositive. The source material was PBMCs. CDR3 coding DNA: TGTGCCAGCAGTACGGTAGGACAGGGGTCCTACGAGCAGTACTTC. Translation gives CASSTVGQGSYEQYF.